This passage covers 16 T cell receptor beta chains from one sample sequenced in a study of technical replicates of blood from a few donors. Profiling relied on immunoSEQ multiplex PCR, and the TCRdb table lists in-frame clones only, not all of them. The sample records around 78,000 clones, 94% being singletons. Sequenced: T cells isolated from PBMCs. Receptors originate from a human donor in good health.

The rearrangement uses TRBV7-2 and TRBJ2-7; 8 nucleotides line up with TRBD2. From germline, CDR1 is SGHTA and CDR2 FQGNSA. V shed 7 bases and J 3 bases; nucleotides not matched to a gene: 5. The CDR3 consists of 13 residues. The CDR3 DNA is TGTGCCAGCAATGGACTAGCCGGCTACGAGCAGTACTTC. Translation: CASNGLAGYEQYF.

The DNA for the CDR3 is TGTGCCAGCAGTGAGGGGGGCTACAATGAGCAGTTCTTC. It codes for CASSEGGYNEQFF. The rearrangement links TRBV25-1 to TRBJ2-1; D possibly corresponds to TRBD2 (6 bases). The ends were cut back, 3 bases at V and 3 bases at J, with 6 bases in the middle. The length of the CDR3 is 13 residues. The germline CDR1 and CDR2 sequences are MGHDK and SYGVNS.

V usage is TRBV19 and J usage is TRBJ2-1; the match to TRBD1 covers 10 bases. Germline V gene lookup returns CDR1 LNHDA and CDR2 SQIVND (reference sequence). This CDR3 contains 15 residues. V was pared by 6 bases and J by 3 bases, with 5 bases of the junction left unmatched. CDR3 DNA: TGTGCCAGTAGCCCGACAGGGGGCGTCTACAATGAGCAGTTCTTC. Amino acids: CASSPTGGVYNEQFF.

The CDR3 spells CATSREKPGLAGVPSYNEQFF. The CDR3 coding sequence is TGTGCCACCAGCAGAGAGAAACCGGGACTAGCGGGAGTTCCCTCCTACAATGAGCAGTTCTTC. This chain joins TRBV15 and TRBJ2-1; 14 nucleotides line up with TRBD2. The germline V gene has CDR1 LNHNV and CDR2 YYDKDF (reference sequence). The V segment lost 0 bases and the J segment 0 bases; nucleotides outside the gene matches: 10. CDR3 length equals 21 residues.

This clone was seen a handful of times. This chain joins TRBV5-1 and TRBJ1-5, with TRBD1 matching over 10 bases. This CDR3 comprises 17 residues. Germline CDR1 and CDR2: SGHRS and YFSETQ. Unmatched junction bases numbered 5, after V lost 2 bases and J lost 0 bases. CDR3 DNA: TGCGCCAGCAGCTTAGGGACAGGGGAATATAGCAATCAGCCCCAGCATTTT. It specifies CASSLGTGEYSNQPQHF.

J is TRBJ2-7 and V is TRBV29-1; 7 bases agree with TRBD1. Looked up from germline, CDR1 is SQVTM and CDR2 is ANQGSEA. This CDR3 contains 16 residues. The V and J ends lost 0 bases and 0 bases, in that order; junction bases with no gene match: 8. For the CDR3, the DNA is TGCAGCGTTGAAGATGGTGAGGGGGCCGACTCCTACGAGCAGTACTTC. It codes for CSVEDGEGADSYEQYF.

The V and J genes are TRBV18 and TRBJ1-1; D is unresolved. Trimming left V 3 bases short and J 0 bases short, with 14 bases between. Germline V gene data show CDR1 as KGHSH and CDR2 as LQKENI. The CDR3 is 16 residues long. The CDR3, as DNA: TGTGCCAGCTCACCTCAACAATTTAACATGAACACTGAAGCTTTCTTT. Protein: CASSPQQFNMNTEAFF.

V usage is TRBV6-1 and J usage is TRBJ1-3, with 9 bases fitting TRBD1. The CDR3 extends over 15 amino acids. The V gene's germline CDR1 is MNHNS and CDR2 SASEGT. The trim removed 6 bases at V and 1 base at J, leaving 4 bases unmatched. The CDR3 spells CASRTGQGSGNTIYF. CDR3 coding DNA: TGTGCCAGCAGGACCGGACAGGGGTCTGGAAACACCATATATTTT.

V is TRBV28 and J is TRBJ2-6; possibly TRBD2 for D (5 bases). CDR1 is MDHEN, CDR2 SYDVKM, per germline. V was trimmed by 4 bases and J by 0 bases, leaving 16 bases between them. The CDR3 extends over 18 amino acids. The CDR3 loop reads CASSSGWWRFSGANVLTF. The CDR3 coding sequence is TGTGCCAGCAGTTCGGGGTGGTGGCGGTTCTCTGGGGCCAACGTCCTGACTTTC.

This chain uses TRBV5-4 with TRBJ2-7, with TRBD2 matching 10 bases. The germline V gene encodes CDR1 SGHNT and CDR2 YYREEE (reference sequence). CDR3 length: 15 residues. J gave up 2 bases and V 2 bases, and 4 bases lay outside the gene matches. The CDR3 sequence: CASSLGSGGTYEQYF. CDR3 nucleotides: TGTGCCAGCAGCTTAGGTAGCGGGGGGACCTACGAGCAGTACTTC.

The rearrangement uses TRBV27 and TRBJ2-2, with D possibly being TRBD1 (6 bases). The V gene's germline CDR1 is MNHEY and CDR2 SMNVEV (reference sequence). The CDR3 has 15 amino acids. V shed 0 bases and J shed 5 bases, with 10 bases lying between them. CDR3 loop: CASSLSVQGTGELFF. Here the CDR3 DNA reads TGTGCCAGCAGTTTATCCGTCCAGGGGACCGGGGAGCTGTTTTTT.

The CDR3 reads CASSPDTGYGYTF. DNA of the CDR3: TGTGCCAGCAGTCCCGACACCGGCTATGGCTACACCTTC. The chain is built from TRBV6-5 and TRBJ1-2; D not resolved. The CDR3 loop spans 13 amino acids. Germline V CDR1 and CDR2: MNHEY, SVGAGI. V lost 5 bases and J 4 bases, leaving 11 bases between the germline ends.

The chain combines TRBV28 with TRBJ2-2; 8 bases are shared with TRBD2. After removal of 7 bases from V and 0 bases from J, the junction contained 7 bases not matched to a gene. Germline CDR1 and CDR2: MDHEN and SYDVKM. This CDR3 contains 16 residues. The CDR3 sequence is CASTSQRGTNTGELFF. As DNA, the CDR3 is TGTGCCAGCACCTCCCAGCGGGGGACGAACACCGGGGAGCTGTTTTTT.

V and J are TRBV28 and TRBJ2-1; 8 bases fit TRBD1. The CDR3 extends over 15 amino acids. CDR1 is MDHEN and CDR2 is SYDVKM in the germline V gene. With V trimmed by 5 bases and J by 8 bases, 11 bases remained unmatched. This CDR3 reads CASSADRVGRDEQFF. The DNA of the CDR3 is TGTGCCAGCAGTGCGGACAGGGTGGGGCGCGATGAGCAGTTCTTC. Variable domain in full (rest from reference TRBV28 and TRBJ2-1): DVKVTQSSRYLVKRTGEKVFLECVQDMDHENMFWYRQDPGLGLRLIYFSYDVKMKEKGDIPEGYSVSREKKERFSLILESASTNQTSMYLCASSADRVGRDEQFFGPGTRLTVL.

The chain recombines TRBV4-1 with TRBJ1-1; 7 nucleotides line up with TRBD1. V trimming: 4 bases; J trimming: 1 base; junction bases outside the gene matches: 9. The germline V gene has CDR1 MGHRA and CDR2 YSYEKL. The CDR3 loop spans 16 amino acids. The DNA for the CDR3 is TGCGCCAGCAGCCCTACGAGGGGGCGCGAGAACACTGAAGCTTTCTTT. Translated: CASSPTRGRENTEAFF.

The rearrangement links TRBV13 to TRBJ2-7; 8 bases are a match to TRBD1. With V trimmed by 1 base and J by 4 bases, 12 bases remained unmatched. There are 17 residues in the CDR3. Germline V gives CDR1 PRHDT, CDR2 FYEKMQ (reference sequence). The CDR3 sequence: CASSLEKPGQAWYEQYF. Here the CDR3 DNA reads TGTGCCAGCAGCTTAGAAAAACCGGGACAGGCGTGGTACGAGCAGTACTTC.